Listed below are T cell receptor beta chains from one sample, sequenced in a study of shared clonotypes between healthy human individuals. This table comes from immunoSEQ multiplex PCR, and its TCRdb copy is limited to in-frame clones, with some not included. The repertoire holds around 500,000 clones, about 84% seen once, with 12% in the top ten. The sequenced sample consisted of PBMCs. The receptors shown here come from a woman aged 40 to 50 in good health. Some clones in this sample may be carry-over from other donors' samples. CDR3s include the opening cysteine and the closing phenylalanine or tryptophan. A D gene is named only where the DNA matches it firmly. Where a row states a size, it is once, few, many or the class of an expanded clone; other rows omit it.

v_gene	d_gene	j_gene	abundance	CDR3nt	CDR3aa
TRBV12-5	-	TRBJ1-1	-	TGTGCTAGTGGTCTAAACTCCGGGACAACGAACACTGAAGCTTTCTTT	CASGLNSGTTNTEAFF
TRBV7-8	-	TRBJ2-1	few	TGTGCCAGCAGCTTGGACAGCAGCGATGAGCAGTTCTTC	CASSLDSSDEQFF
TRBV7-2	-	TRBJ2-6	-	TGCGCCAGCAGCCAAGATTCTGGGGCCAACGTCCTGACTTTC	CASSQDSGANVLTF
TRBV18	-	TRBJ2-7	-	TGTGCCAGCTCCGTACAGGGTTCTGGGTACGAGCAGTACTTC	CASSVQGSGYEQYF
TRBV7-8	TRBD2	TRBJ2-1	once	TGTGCCAGCAGCTTGGGATTCAGGGAGGGAGAGCAGTTCTTC	CASSLGFREGEQFF
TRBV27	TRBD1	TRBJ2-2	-	TGTGCCAGCAGTTTATCGGACAGGGAAATAACCGGGGAGCTGTTTTTT	CASSLSDREITGELFF
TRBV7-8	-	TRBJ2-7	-	TGTGCCAGCAGCCTCATGGGCCCATTCGCAGGCTCCTACGAGCAGTACTTC	CASSLMGPFAGSYEQYF
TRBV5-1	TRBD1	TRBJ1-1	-	TGCGCCAGCAGCTTGGGGGCCCGACAGGGGGCAAGCACTGAAGCTTTCTTT	CASSLGARQGASTEAFF
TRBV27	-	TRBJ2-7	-	TGTGCCAGCAGTCCCATCTCGGTACTTATGTCATCCTACGAGCAGTACTTC	CASSPISVLMSSYEQYF
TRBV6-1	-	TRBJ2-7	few	TGTGCCAGCAGTGAACGGGCCCCCGCCCTCTACGAGCAGTACTTC	CASSERAPALYEQYF
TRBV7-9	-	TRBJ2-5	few	TGTGCCAGCAGCTCCCAAGGAAGTGGAGAGACCCAGTACTTC	CASSSQGSGETQYF
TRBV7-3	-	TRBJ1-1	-	TGTGCCAGCAGCTTAAGGATGGGAACTGAAGCTTTCTTT	CASSLRMGTEAFF
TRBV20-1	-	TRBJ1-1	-	TGCAGTGCTATAGAGAACACTGAAGCTTTCTTT	CSAIENTEAFF
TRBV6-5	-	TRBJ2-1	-	TGTGCCAGCAGCCCCGATAACTTCGGATACAATGAGCAGTTCTTC	CASSPDNFGYNEQFF
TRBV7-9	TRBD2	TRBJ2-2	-	TGTGCCAGCAGCTCACACCGGGGGGACACCGGGGAGCTGTTTTTT	CASSSHRGDTGELFF
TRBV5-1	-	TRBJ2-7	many	TGCGCCAGCAGCTTGGGGGCCTTTGATGGGCAGTACTTC	CASSLGAFDGQYF
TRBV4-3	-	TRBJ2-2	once	TGCGCCAGCAGCCAAGATACGGGGGCGATAGGGTCCGGGGAGCTGTTTTTT	CASSQDTGAIGSGELFF
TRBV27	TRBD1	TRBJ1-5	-	TGTGCCAGCAGACCGACAGGGGGTCAGCCCCAGCATTTT	CASRPTGGQPQHF
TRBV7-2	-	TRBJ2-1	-	TGTGCCAGCAGCTTAAATGGGGGGGCGCTGGGGAATGAGCAGTTCTTC	CASSLNGGALGNEQFF
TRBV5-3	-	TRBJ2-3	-	TGTGCCAGAAGCTTGCGGACAGTAAACGATACGCAGTATTTT	CARSLRTVNDTQYF
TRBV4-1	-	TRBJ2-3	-	TGCGCCAGCAGCCAAGACGGCGGGGGCACAGATACGCAGTATTTT	CASSQDGGGTDTQYF